Each of the 12 T cell receptor beta chains below was sequenced from the same sample in a study of immune cell composition in non-small cell lung cancer (dated by TCRdb to about 2017). Library construction relied on the immunoSEQ multiplex PCR assay. The table was pulled from immuneACCESS by TCRdb, which kept in-frame rearrangements only. Such tables lose some clones; where checked, under half of the loss comes from unresolved V genes, and the rest has no known cause. The sample profile shows some 9,200 clones; about 80% of them were found once. Approximately 10% of the sample is taken by the ten largest. Sequencing was done on a sample of lung tumor tissue. The receptors shown here come from a human donor with non-small cell lung cancer.

The CDR3 DNA is TGTGCCAGCAGTTTGGGGGGACATATTACTGGGGCCAACGTCCTGACTTTC. Protein sequence: CASSLGGHITGANVLTF. V usage is TRBV27 and J usage is TRBJ2-6; perhaps D is TRBD1 or TRBD2 (6 bases each). V dropped 3 bases and J dropped 2 bases, with 14 bases sitting between them. Germline lookup yields CDR1 MNHEY and CDR2 SMNVEV (reference sequence). CDR3 length: 17 amino acids.

The chain is built from TRBV5-1 and TRBJ2-5, with 9 nucleotides matching TRBD2. V was clipped by 6 bases and J by 5 bases; unmatched bases: 5. Germline V CDR1 and CDR2: SGHRS, YFSETQ. The CDR3 has 13 residues. CDR3 sequence reads: CASTQAGGETQYF. The DNA of the CDR3 is TGCGCCAGCACACAGGCGGGAGGGGAGACCCAGTACTTC.

J is TRBJ2-3 and V is TRBV2, with 11 bases aligning to TRBD2. The CDR3 sequence is 15 residues long. The germline CDR1 and CDR2 sequences are SNHLY and FYNNEI. Germline trimming cut 5 bases from V and 4 bases from J; bases unmatched to any gene: 5. The CDR3, as DNA: TGTGCCAGCAGTTATTTAGCGGGAGGGGCAGATACGCAGTATTTT. This sequence encodes CASSYLAGGADTQYF.

This chain links TRBV29-1 with TRBJ2-7; TRBD2 aligns across 8 bases. Germline-derived CDR1 and CDR2 are SQVTM and ANQGSEA. There are 16 residues in the CDR3. Trimming at V came to 6 bases and at J to 2 bases, leaving 15 bases not matched to a gene. Here the CDR3 reads CSVTSPGGGVAYEQYF. The CDR3 DNA sequence: TGCAGCGTCACGTCGCCGGGAGGGGGGGTCGCCTACGAGCAGTACTTC.

V is TRBV5-1 and J is TRBJ2-1; 10 nucleotides line up with TRBD2. In germline, CDR1 is SGHRS, CDR2 YFSETQ. The CDR3 contains 14 residues. The junction had 3 bases not matched to a gene; V was cut back by 4 bases and J by 5 bases. As DNA, the CDR3 is TGCGCCAGCAGCCAAGCGGGAGGGGACAATGAGCAGTTCTTC. It codes for CASSQAGGDNEQFF.

V is TRBV2 and J is TRBJ2-7; no firm D call. This CDR3 comprises 14 residues. Trimming shortened V by 1 base and J by 3 bases, and 10 bases separated the two germline ends. Germline V gene data show CDR1 as SNHLY and CDR2 as FYNNEI. CDR3 residues: CASSEELWGYEQYF. In DNA form, the CDR3 reads TGTGCCAGCAGTGAAGAATTGTGGGGCTACGAGCAGTACTTC.

V usage is TRBV10-3 and J usage is TRBJ2-1; D unclear. Germline lookup yields CDR1 ENHRY and CDR2 SYGVKD. The CDR3 contains 13 residues. V lost 3 bases and J lost 7, with 10 bases in between. The DNA for the CDR3 is TGTGCCATCAGTGATTATAGTGGAAATGAGCAGTTCTTC. Amino acid sequence: CAISDYSGNEQFF.

This chain uses TRBV7-2 with TRBJ1-6; D uncertain. The CDR3 runs to 12 residues. The V gene's germline CDR1 is SGHTA and CDR2 FQGNSA. Between the trimmed V and J ends, which lost 1 base and 9 bases, there was a span of 4 bases. The CDR3, as DNA: TGTGCCAGCAGCTTAGAGGGTTCACCCCTCCACTTT. Amino acid sequence: CASSLEGSPLHF. The whole variable domain, filled in from reference TRBV7-2 and TRBJ1-6, reads GAGVSQSPSNKVTEKGKDVELRCDPISGHTALYWYRQSLGQGLEFLIYFQGNSAPDKSGLPSDRFSAERTGGSVSTLTIQRTQQEDSAVYLCASSLEGSPLHFGNGTRLTVT.

The rearrangement uses TRBV27 and TRBJ2-7, with 11 nucleotides matching TRBD1. The CDR3 contains 14 residues. V shed 3 bases, J shed 4 bases, and the junction held 2 bases outside the gene matches. The germline V gene encodes CDR1 MNHEY and CDR2 SMNVEV (reference sequence). The CDR3 DNA follows: TGTGCCAGCAGTTTGGACAGGGGGCCTTACGAGCAGTACTTC. Its protein is CASSLDRGPYEQYF.

Only a few counts were recorded for this clone. The rearrangement links TRBV11-2 to TRBJ2-3; D is ambiguous. The V gene lost 3 bases and the J gene lost 5 bases, with 6 bases spanning the gap. CDR1 is SGHAT and CDR2 is FQNNGV in the germline V gene. The CDR3 runs 12 residues. The CDR3 region is CASSFDIDTQYF. The DNA of the CDR3 is TGTGCCAGCAGCTTTGACATAGATACGCAGTATTTT. The full variable domain, rest sourced from reference TRBV11-2 and TRBJ2-3, is EAGVAQSPRYKIIEKRQSVAFWCNPISGHATLYWYQQILGQGPKLLIQFQNNGVVDDSQLPKDRFSAERLKGVDSTLKIQPAKLEDSAVYLCASSFDIDTQYFGPGTRLTVL.

Written as DNA, the CDR3 is TGTGCCAGCAGCGTAGGGGCTTTCCAAGAGACCCAGTACTTC. It codes for CASSVGAFQETQYF. The chain couples TRBV9 to TRBJ2-5; D is unresolved. The CDR3 consists of 14 residues. Germline lookup yields CDR1 SGDLS and CDR2 YYNGEE. Trimming stripped 0 bases from V and 1 base from J, with 7 bases between. Drawing the rest from reference TRBV9 and TRBJ2-5, the complete variable domain is DSGVTQTPKHLITATGQRVTLRCSPRSGDLSVYWYQQSLDQGLQFLIQYYNGEERAKGNILERFSAQQFPDLHSELNLSSLELGDSALYFCASSVGAFQETQYFGPGTRLLVL.

DNA for the CDR3: TGTGCCAGCAGCTTAGCAATCGGGGGCAGGGAGCTGTTTTTT. It translates to CASSLAIGGRELFF. The chain employs TRBV11-2 and TRBJ2-2, with D possibly being TRBD1 or TRBD2 (6 bases each). Germline CDR1 reads SGHAT; CDR2 reads FQNNGV. The CDR3 sequence is 14 residues long. Trimming left V 1 base short and J 9 bases short, with 12 bases between.